This T cell receptor beta chain was sequenced in a study of blood T cells in healthy people across ages. The use of a sample-barcoded 5' primer and a J-beta primer mix characterized a second PCR of roughly 6 to 11 cycles. Each of the cDNA molecules was tagged by a template-switch adaptor with 12 random nucleotides. Individual samples furnished no less than 2.5 million CDR3-containing paired-end reads apiece. TCRdb passed the 5' RACE reads through MiXCR, listing each CDR3 protein once. The sample includes over 600,000 distinct CDR3 sequences, roughly 21% seen only once; the top ten take roughly 3.9%. Remarks on this clonotype: The antigen is unknown.

Study observations and caveats: Per million T cells, TCR beta diversity dropped roughly linearly as age increased. Higher diversity, along with more naive CD4+ cells, distinguished long-lived donors from aged donors.

From germline, CDR1 is DFQATT and CDR2 SNEGSKA (reference sequence). The V gene lost 0 bases and the J gene lost 0 bases, with 9 bases spanning the gap. This CDR3 region has 15 residues. The sequence was collected from a man aged 65 to 79 in good health. Sequencing was performed on blood. This rearrangement joins TRBV20-1 to TRBJ2-1; D is ambiguous. In nucleotides, the CDR3 is TGCAGTGCTAGAGACCGGCACAGCTCCTACAATGAGCAGTTCTTC. Its protein product is CSARDRHSSYNEQFF.